This T cell receptor beta chain was observed in a study of blood T cell repertoires in COVID-19. Per the original data handling: Quantification of nucleated cells was approximated via reference gene primer amplification. Repertoires were generated with immunoSEQ multiplex PCR, while TCRdb's copy carries only in-frame clones and drops some. That table furnishes V, J and clone size, whereas the DNA furnished D and trimming. The sample has some 74,000 clones, approximately 79% seen once. Sequencing used peripheral blood. The receptor's source is a woman aged 45-65 years with acute or convalescent COVID-19.

CDR3 sequence (DNA): TGTGCCAGCAGCGCCCGGGGACTAGCGGGGGTATCTAGCACAGATACGCAGTATTTT. It encodes CASSARGLAGVSSTDTQYF. The chain carries TRBV9 and TRBJ2-3; TRBD2 matches 14 bases. Germline CDR1 reads SGDLS; CDR2 reads YYNGEE. V gave up 3 bases and J gave up 0 bases; unmatched junction bases: 9. The CDR3 runs 19 residues.